The present T cell receptor beta chain was sequenced within a study of blood T cell repertoires in COVID-19 (dated by TCRdb to the early 2020s). In the study overall: The collaborator samples originated in the United States, Italy and Spain and spanned the acute and convalescent phases of COVID-19. The material from the prospective study consisted of cDNA or gDNA derived from T cells, B-cell-depleted T cells, or PBMCs. Subjects who had been exposed to COVID-19, were actively infected with it, or had recovered from it provided the deeply sampled blood TCRbeta repertoires that made up the dataset. The repertoires were released in a freely available public database intended as a resource for research on the immune response to SARS-CoV-2. Samples came from the ongoing ImmuneRACE study (first 160 participants) plus 1,254 subjects from 6 global collaborators. A de-identified subject ID, COVID-19 status, age in years and sex were almost always included in the sample metadata. Where available, HLA class I and class II types were taken from metadata supplied by the sample provider and were not determined by assay-based typing. The full study reports these points: The amount of clinical and demographic metadata varied by source and participant and was provided uncurated.

Inclusive of the bounding cysteine and phenylalanine, the CDR3 is 16 residues long. The read is trimmed to its CDR3 DNA, 48 bases read in frame from base 1. Looking up the germline V gene yields CDR1 MGHRA and CDR2 YSYEKL. V is trimmed back by 1 base and J by 6 bases, and the junction contains 9 bases that no gene match accounts for. The immunoSEQ Assay, a bias-controlled multiplex PCR, was used to amplify TCRbeta CDR3 regions from genomic DNA. Per the original workflow: The number of nucleated cells in each sample was estimated from the amplification of reference gene primers within the assay. Sequence reads were collapsed and filtered to measure the absolute abundance of every unique TCRbeta CDR3 rearrangement. Productive Simpson clonality was computed per sample as the square root of Simpson's diversity index over productive rearrangements. TCRdb re-hosts the immuneACCESS table, in-frame sequences only. Its copies lack some clones; in the studies checked, an unresolved V gene accounts for under half of them, and the cause for the rest is not known. Clone size and V and J calls were adopted from that table, with D and trimming inferred from the DNA. This sample gives more than 35,000 clones in total; more than 85% of them show up just once. Around a fifth of the sample belongs to the ten largest clones.

Collaborating institutions collected whole blood in K2EDTA tubes following their own protocols. Collaborator samples were shipped for TCRbeta analysis as frozen whole blood, isolated PBMCs, or DNA extracted from either sample type. This clone occurred once. Its antigen is currently not known. The input lacks base qualities; no much larger clone sits a single base away. The sequence links TRBV4-1 to TRBJ2-5; 9 junctional bases match TRBD2. The clonotype originates from a man between 70 and 80 years old with acute or convalescent COVID-19. Source material: peripheral blood. The CDR3 amino acid sequence is: CASSQALLLAGKTQYF. The DNA sequence is given as TGCGCCAGCAGCCAAGCTCTTTTGCTAGCGGGGAAGACCCAGTACTTC.